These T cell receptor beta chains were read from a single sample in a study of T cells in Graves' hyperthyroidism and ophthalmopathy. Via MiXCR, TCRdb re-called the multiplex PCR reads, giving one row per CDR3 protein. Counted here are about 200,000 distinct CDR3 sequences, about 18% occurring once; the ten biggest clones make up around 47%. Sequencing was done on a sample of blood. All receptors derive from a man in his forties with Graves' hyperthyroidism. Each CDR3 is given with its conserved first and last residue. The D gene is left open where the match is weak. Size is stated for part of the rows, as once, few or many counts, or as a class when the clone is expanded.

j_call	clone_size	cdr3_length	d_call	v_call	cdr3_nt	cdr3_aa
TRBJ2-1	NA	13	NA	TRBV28	TGTGCCAGCAGTCAAACCTCCTACAATGAGCAGTTCTTC	CASSQTSYNEQFF
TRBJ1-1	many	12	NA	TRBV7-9	TGTGCCAGCAGCGCCCGGCCCACTGGGGCTTTCTTT	CASSARPTGAFF
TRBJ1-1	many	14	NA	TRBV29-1	TGCAGCGTTGAAGATCTGACGGAGAACACTGAAGCTTTCTTT	CSVEDLTENTEAFF
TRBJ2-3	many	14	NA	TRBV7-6	TGTGCCAGCAGCTTAGGAGGGTTCGGGGATACGCAGTATTTT	CASSLGGFGDTQYF
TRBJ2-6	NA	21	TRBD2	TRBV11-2	TGTGCCAGCAGCCAGACCGGGACTAGCGGGGGGCAACTCTCTGGGGCCAACGTCCTGACTTTC	CASSQTGTSGGQLSGANVLTF
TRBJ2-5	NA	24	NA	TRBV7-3	TGTGCCAGCAGCCCGAACAGGGTCTTGGGAACCCCTGGGAACCCCTACCATTTCCAAGAGACCCAGTACTTC	CASSPNRVLGTPGNPYHFQETQYF
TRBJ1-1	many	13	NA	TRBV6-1	TGTGCCAGCAGTTATGCGGAGAACACTGAAGCTTTCTTT	CASSYAENTEAFF
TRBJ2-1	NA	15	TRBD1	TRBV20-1	TGCAGTGTCGGGGCAGCCGGGACAGGGTTGAATGAGCAGTTCTTC	CSVGAAGTGLNEQFF
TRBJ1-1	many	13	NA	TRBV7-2	TGTGCCAGCAGCGCTTCAGTGAACACTGAAGCTTTCTTT	CASSASVNTEAFF
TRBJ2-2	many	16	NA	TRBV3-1	TGTGCCAGCAGCAAAAGACGGGGGTTGAACACCGGGGAGCTGTTTTTT	CASSKRRGLNTGELFF
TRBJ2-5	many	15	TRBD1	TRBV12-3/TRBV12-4	TGTGCCAGCAGAACCCTGACAGGGGACCAAGAGACCCAGTACTTC	CASRTLTGDQETQYF
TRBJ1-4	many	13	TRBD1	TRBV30	TGTGCCTGGAGCTGGACAGGGAATGAAAAACTGTTTTTT	CAWSWTGNEKLFF
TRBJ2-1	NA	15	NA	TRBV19	TGTGCCAGTAGTGGGGGCCGGGTCCCCTACAATGAGCAGTTCTTC	CASSGGRVPYNEQFF
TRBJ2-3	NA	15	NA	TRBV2	TGTGCCAGCAGTGACTGGCGGGAATCCACAGATACGCAGTATTTT	CASSDWRESTDTQYF
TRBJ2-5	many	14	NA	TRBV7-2	TGTGCCAGCAGCTTATATGTTGGAGAAGAGACCCAGTACTTC	CASSLYVGEETQYF
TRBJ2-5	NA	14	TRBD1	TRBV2	TGTGCCAGCAGTCAGGACAGGGCGGGAGAGACCCAGTACTTC	CASSQDRAGETQYF
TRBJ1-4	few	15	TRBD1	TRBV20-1	TGCAGTGCTCCTCACCCGCAGGGGGCTAATGAAAAACTGTTTTTT	CSAPHPQGANEKLFF
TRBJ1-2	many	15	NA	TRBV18	TGTGCCAGCTCACCAGGGATTCAGCAAGGCTATGGCTACACCTTC	CASSPGIQQGYGYTF
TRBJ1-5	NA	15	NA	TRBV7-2	TGTGCCAGTAGTATGACAGAGTATAGCAATCAGCCCCAGCATTTT	CASSMTEYSNQPQHF
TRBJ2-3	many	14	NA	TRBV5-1	TGCGCCAGCAGCTTGATCGACAGCACAGATACGCAGTATTTT	CASSLIDSTDTQYF
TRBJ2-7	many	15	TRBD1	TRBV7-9	TGTGCCAGCAGCTTATCCCTTAGGGACAGCAACGAGCAGTACTTC	CASSLSLRDSNEQYF
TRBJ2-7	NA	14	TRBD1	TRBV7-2	TGTGCCAGCAGCTGGTGGACAGGGGGTCAAGGGCAGTACTTC	CASSWWTGGQGQYF
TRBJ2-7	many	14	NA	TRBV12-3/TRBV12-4	TGTGCCAGCAGTTTTCGGACAGCGCACTACGAGCAGTACTTC	CASSFRTAHYEQYF
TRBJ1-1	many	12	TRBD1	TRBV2	TGTGCCAGCAGGGACGGGACAGCCGAAGCTTTCTTT	CASRDGTAEAFF
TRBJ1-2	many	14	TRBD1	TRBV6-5	TGTGCCAGCAGTTTTTCCGGGACAGGGATTGGCTACACCTTC	CASSFSGTGIGYTF
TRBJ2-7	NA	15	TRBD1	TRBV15	TGTGCCACCAGCAGCCGCCCGGGACAGATCTACGAGCAGTACTTC	CATSSRPGQIYEQYF
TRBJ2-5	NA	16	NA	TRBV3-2	TGTGCCAGCAGCCTCGGACTAGCGGGGAACCAAGAGACCCAGTACTTC	CASSLGLAGNQETQYF
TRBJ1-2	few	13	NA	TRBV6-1	TGTGCCAGCAAGGGGTCGGGGGTCGACGGCTACACCTTC	CASKGSGVDGYTF
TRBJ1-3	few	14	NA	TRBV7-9	TGTGCCAGCAGCTTAGAAGGGCTCGGAAACACCATATATTTT	CASSLEGLGNTIYF
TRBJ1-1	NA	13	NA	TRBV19	TGTGCCAGTAGTATACAAGAGAACACTGAAGCTTTCTTT	CASSIQENTEAFF
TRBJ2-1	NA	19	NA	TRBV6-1	TGTGCCAGCAGTGAAATGTCTGGGGGGGCAAACCCAGCCTACAATGAGCAGTTCTTC	CASSEMSGGANPAYNEQFF
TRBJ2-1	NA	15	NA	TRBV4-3	TGCGCCAGCAGCCAACAAAGGGGCAGCTACAATGAGCAGTTCTTC	CASSQQRGSYNEQFF
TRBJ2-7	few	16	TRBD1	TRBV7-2	TGTGCCAGCAGCCTTAGACCGGGACAGGGTTCCTACGAGCAGTACTTC	CASSLRPGQGSYEQYF
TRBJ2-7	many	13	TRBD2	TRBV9	TGTGCCAGCAGCCGTGGACTAGACTACGAGCAGTACTTC	CASSRGLDYEQYF
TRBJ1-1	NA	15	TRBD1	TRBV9	TGTGCCAGCAGCGCGCACAGGGGATTGGACACTGAAGCTTTCTTT	CASSAHRGLDTEAFF
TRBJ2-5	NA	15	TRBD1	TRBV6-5	TGTGCCAGCAGTTACCCTTGGGACAGCCAAGAGACCCAGTACTTC	CASSYPWDSQETQYF
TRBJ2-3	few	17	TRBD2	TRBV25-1	TGTGCCAGCAGTGATTTACTAGCGGGGGGGCGCTTAGATACGCAGTATTTT	CASSDLLAGGRLDTQYF
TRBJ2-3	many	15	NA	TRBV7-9	TGTGCCAGCAGCCGCAGAGACATAGGTACAGATACGCAGTATTTT	CASSRRDIGTDTQYF
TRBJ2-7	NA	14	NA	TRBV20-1	TGCAGTGCTAGAGATCTCAGCCTCCCCTACGAGCAGTACTTC	CSARDLSLPYEQYF
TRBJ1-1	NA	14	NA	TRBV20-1	TGCAGTGCCAAGGAGTCTACGGGGGACACTGAAGCTTTCTTT	CSAKESTGDTEAFF